This T cell receptor beta chain was sequenced for a study of T cell changes during pregnancy in multiple sclerosis. TCRdb's copy holds only in-frame clones and misses some; the assay was immunoSEQ multiplex PCR. This repertoire shows 40,000 to 50,000 clones, over 85% found once; its top ten account for 3% to 4%. V shed 0 bases and J 5 bases; nucleotides not matched to a gene: 8. The length of the CDR3 is 16 residues. Germline CDR1 SGDLS, CDR2 YYNGEE. The sequenced sample was CD8+ T cells from peripheral blood mononuclear cells, obtained after pregnancy. This receptor was obtained from a female donor with multiple sclerosis, enrolled in a pregnancy study. The V call is TRBV9, the J call TRBJ2-7; 10 positions match TRBD1. CDR3 in amino acids: CASSVEVRGQGNEQYF. CDR3 bases: TGTGCCAGCAGCGTAGAGGTCCGGGGACAGGGGAACGAGCAGTACTTC.